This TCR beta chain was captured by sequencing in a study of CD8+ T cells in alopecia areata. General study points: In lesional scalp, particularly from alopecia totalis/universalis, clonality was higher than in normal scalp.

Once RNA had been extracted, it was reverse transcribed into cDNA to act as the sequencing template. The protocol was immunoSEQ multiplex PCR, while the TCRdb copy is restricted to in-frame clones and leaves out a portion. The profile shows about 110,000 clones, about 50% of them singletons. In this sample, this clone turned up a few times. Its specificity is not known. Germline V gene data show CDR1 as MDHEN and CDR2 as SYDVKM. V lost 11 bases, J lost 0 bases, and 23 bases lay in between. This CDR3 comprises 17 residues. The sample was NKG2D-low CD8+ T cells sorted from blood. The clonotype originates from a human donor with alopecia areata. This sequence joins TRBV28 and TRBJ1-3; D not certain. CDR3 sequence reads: CASKSSGDPLSGNTIYF. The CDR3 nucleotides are TGTGCCTCCAAGTCGTCCGGAGACCCACTCTCTGGAAACACCATATATTTT.